This is a list of T cell receptor beta chains from one sample in a study of blood T cell repertoires in COVID-19. The table came from immunoSEQ multiplex PCR; TCRdb's copy has only in-frame clones and leaves some out. The sample includes about 260,000 clones, 80% to 90% seen only once; the top ten take less than 2.5%. Sample: PBMCs or T cells enriched from blood (not recorded which). The receptors stem from a woman under 30 who had recovered from COVID-19. Each CDR3 is given with its conserved first and last residue. D genes are given only for firm matches. A clone size is listed for some rows: how often the clone was seen (once, few, many), or a class if it is expanded.

>.|.|TRBV5-1|TRBJ1-1
CASSLTWVLEDTEAFF
TGCGCCAGCAGCTTAACCTGGGTACTCGAGGACACTGAAGCTTTCTTT
>.|.|TRBV7-9|TRBJ1-1
CASSLGGQEAFF
TGTGCCAGCAGCTTAGGGGGACAAGAAGCTTTCTTT
>.|TRBD1|TRBV5-1|TRBJ1-1
CASSSSGGNTEAFF
TGCGCCAGCAGCTCCTCAGGGGGGAACACTGAAGCTTTCTTT
>.|TRBD1|TRBV9|TRBJ2-7
CASSGGQGSYEQYF
TGTGCCAGCAGCGGAGGACAGGGGAGTTACGAGCAGTACTTC
>.|TRBD1|TRBV5-1|TRBJ2-7
CASSWGQGGSYEQYF
TGCGCCAGCAGCTGGGGACAGGGAGGATCCTACGAGCAGTACTTC
>.|.|TRBV7-7|TRBJ2-7
CASSLGTLRGSYEQYF
TGTGCTAGCAGCTTAGGGACGTTAAGGGGCTCCTACGAGCAGTACTTC
>once|.|TRBV5-1|TRBJ1-4
CASSLGQGFSDEKLFF
TGCGCCAGCAGCCTGGGGCAGGGGTTTTCTGATGAAAAACTGTTTTTT
>.|TRBD1|TRBV24-1|TRBJ2-3
CATSDAPGTGSTDTQYF
TGTGCCACCAGTGATGCGCCCGGGACAGGGTCCACAGATACGCAGTATTTT
>.|.|TRBV9|TRBJ1-2
CASSVARQEHGYTF
TGTGCCAGCAGCGTAGCGCGCCAGGAACATGGCTACACCTTC
>.|TRBD2|TRBV5-4|TRBJ2-3
CASSSGLAGADTDTQYF
TGTGCCAGCAGCTCGGGACTAGCGGGGGCCGACACAGATACGCAGTATTTT
>.|.|TRBV9|TRBJ1-4
CASSAAGEVLFF
TGTGCCAGCAGCGCGGCGGGTGAAGTACTGTTTTTT
>.|.|TRBV6-4|TRBJ2-7
CASSLEEGSAEQYF
TGTGCCAGCAGTTTGGAGGAGGGGTCTGCCGAGCAGTACTTC
>few|.|TRBV2|TRBJ1-1
CASSEGRLNTEAFF
TGTGCCAGCAGTGAGGGGCGGTTGAACACTGAAGCTTTCTTT
>.|TRBD2|TRBV10-3|TRBJ2-2
CAISSGGARGELFF
TGTGCCATCAGTAGCGGGGGGGCCCGCGGGGAGCTGTTTTTT
>.|.|TRBV6-5|TRBJ1-6
CASSYSRGIASPLHF
TGTGCCAGCAGTTACTCGAGAGGGATTGCATCACCCCTCCACTTT
>once|.|TRBV28|TRBJ1-6
CASRHEVRSSPLHF
TGTGCCAGCAGACATGAAGTTAGGAGTTCACCCCTCCACTTT
>.|.|TRBV7-9|TRBJ1-1
CASSSQGMGAEAFF
TGTGCCAGCAGCTCCCAGGGGATGGGCGCTGAAGCTTTCTTT
>.|.|TRBV29-1|TRBJ1-1
CSVSKGEYTEAFF
TGCAGCGTTTCAAAGGGGGAGTACACTGAAGCTTTCTTT
>.|TRBD1|TRBV28|TRBJ1-2
CASSGTGGGVDGYTF
TGTGCCAGCAGTGGGACAGGGGGCGGGGTCGATGGCTACACCTTC
>.|.|TRBV19|TRBJ2-3
CASSAPHDTQYF
TGTGCCAGTAGTGCCCCACACGATACGCAGTATTTT
>few|.|TRBV12-3/TRBV12-4|TRBJ2-7
CASRRDSYEQYF
TGTGCCAGCAGGCGGGACAGTTACGAGCAGTACTTC
>few|.|TRBV5-6|TRBJ1-5
CASSLAGGSNQPQHF
TGTGCCAGCAGCTTGGCGGGCGGGAGCAATCAGCCCCAGCATTTT
>.|.|TRBV11-2|TRBJ1-5
CASSLGRNQPQHF
TGTGCCAGCAGCTTAGGTCGGAATCAGCCCCAGCATTTT
>.|TRBD1|TRBV2|TRBJ1-2
CASRGQGGHGYTF
TGTGCCAGCAGGGGACAGGGCGGTCATGGCTACACCTTC
>once|.|TRBV5-1|TRBJ1-3
CASSEGVQGSGNTIYF
TGCGCCAGCAGCGAGGGGGTTCAAGGCTCTGGAAACACCATATATTTT
>.|TRBD1|TRBV7-9|TRBJ1-4
CASSLKMSDRGGEKLFF
TGTGCCAGCAGCTTAAAGATGTCGGACAGGGGTGGTGAAAAACTGTTTTTT
>once|.|TRBV29-1|TRBJ1-6
CSVQVEFNSPLHF
TGCAGCGTTCAGGTTGAGTTTAATTCACCCCTCCACTTT
>few|.|TRBV24-1|TRBJ1-1
CATSDPGQPNTEAFF
TGTGCCACCAGTGATCCCGGACAGCCGAACACTGAAGCTTTCTTT
>.|.|TRBV28|TRBJ1-5
CASSRTGSNQPQHF
TGTGCCAGCAGCAGAACGGGTAGCAATCAGCCCCAGCATTTT
>.|TRBD1|TRBV5-4|TRBJ1-2
CASTTAATGGIDGYTF
TGTGCCAGCACTACTGCAGCGACAGGGGGAATCGATGGCTACACCTTC
>.|TRBD1|TRBV11-2|TRBJ1-1
CASSNLVRLDRYTEAFF
TGTGCCAGCAGCAACCTCGTTAGACTGGACAGGTACACTGAAGCTTTCTTT
>.|.|TRBV5-6|TRBJ2-7
CASSSGRTGIEQYF
TGTGCCAGCAGCTCAGGGAGGACGGGGATCGAGCAGTACTTC
>.|.|TRBV6-5|TRBJ1-1
CASSYSQGNTEAFF
TGTGCCAGCAGTTACTCCCAGGGGAACACTGAAGCTTTCTTT
>.|.|TRBV9|TRBJ1-2
CASSDRVGTPYGYTF
TGTGCCAGCAGCGACCGGGTCGGTACCCCCTATGGCTACACCTTC
>.|.|TRBV11-2|TRBJ2-4
CASSYEGLAKNIQYF
TGTGCCAGCAGCTACGAGGGACTAGCCAAAAACATTCAGTACTTC
>.|.|TRBV5-1|TRBJ2-3
CASSLGTSPAGTDTQYF
TGCGCCAGCAGCTTGGGAACTAGCCCGGCTGGCACAGATACGCAGTATTTT
>.|.|TRBV2|TRBJ1-5
CASNLGGGSQPQHF
TGTGCCAGCAACTTAGGGGGGGGCTCTCAGCCCCAGCATTTT
>.|TRBD1|TRBV29-1|TRBJ2-7
CSVVPPGQGEVRSYEQYF
TGCAGCGTTGTCCCTCCGGGACAGGGGGAAGTGAGGTCCTACGAGCAGTACTTC
>.|.|TRBV6-1|TRBJ1-6
CASSEEGGRGWGSPLHF
TGTGCCAGCAGTGAAGAAGGAGGAAGGGGGTGGGGTTCACCCCTCCACTTT
>.|TRBD1|TRBV11-2|TRBJ2-7
CASSKGARAPSYEQYF
TGTGCCAGCAGCAAGGGGGCGAGGGCCCCCTCCTACGAGCAGTACTTC
>.|.|TRBV18|TRBJ2-5
CASSQGHKETQYF
TGTGCCAGCTCACAAGGACACAAAGAGACCCAGTACTTC
>.|TRBD2|TRBV3-1/TRBV3-2|TRBJ2-5
CASSQDEALAGGETQYF
TGTGCCAGCAGCCAAGACGAGGCCCTAGCGGGAGGAGAGACCCAGTACTTC
>.|.|TRBV9|TRBJ1-2
CASTRTGGDYGYTF
TGTGCCAGCACCCGTACGGGGGGCGACTATGGCTACACCTTC
>.|.|TRBV6-5|TRBJ2-7
CASSLPGQMHF
TGTGCCAGCTCTCTACCGGGACAAATGCACTTC
>.|.|TRBV27|TRBJ1-6
CASSPGGARDSPLHF
TGTGCCAGCAGTCCCGGGGGGGCAAGGGATTCACCCCTCCACTTT